This T cell receptor beta chain was observed in a study of shared clonotypes between healthy human individuals. As for this clone: The antigen is unknown.

Deep-level running was used for the assay. Generated by immunoSEQ multiplex PCR, the TCRdb table keeps only in-frame clones and is missing some. Found here are about 2.4 million clones, more than 80% of them singletons; the top ten hold more than 0.12%. Broader study findings: It was only blood that was sampled, and tissue repertoires likely differ.

The sample comprised naive CD4+ T cells sorted from blood. This sample's subset: CD45RA+ positively selected. This clonotype originated in a man aged 18 to 30 in good health.

CDR3 sequence: CASSSRQGTDTQYF. The CDR3 DNA sequence: TGTGCCAGCAGCTCTCGACAGGGTACAGATACGCAGTATTTT. The V gene is TRBV5-4, the J gene TRBJ2-3, with 7 bases lining up with TRBD1. Germline V gene data show CDR1 as SGHNT and CDR2 as YYREEE (reference sequence). There are 14 residues in the CDR3. The J segment lost 3 bases and the V segment lost 3 bases, leaving 4 bases of the junction unmatched.